These T cell receptor beta chains were read from a single sample in a study of T cell responses to AZD1222 COVID-19 vaccine. This table comes from immunoSEQ multiplex PCR, and its TCRdb copy is limited to in-frame clones, with some not included. The repertoire has 110,000 or so clones, 88% of them found once; the top ten carry 6.5%. The specimen was peripheral blood, collected 28 days after the second AZD1222 dose. These receptors originate from an adult who received the AZD1222 COVID-19 vaccine. CDR3s include the opening cysteine and the closing phenylalanine or tryptophan. The order of the fields is J gene, V gene, clone size, D gene, CDR3 DNA, CDR3 protein. D genes are given only for firm matches. Clone size is not always given. Where it is, it says once, few, many or a class for expanded clones.

J gene: TRBJ2-5
V gene: TRBV10-3
clone size: NA
D gene: TRBD2
CDR3 DNA: TGTGCCATCAGTGGGGCGGGGGAAGGAGAGACCCAGTACTTC
CDR3 protein: CAISGAGEGETQYF

J gene: TRBJ2-7
V gene: TRBV24-1
clone size: NA
D gene: NA
CDR3 DNA: TGTGCCACCAGTGACGGACCCTACGAGCAGTACTTC
CDR3 protein: CATSDGPYEQYF

J gene: TRBJ2-3
V gene: TRBV18
clone size: NA
D gene: TRBD1
CDR3 DNA: TGTGCCAGCTCAACAACAGGGGGAACAGATACGCAGTATTTT
CDR3 protein: CASSTTGGTDTQYF

J gene: TRBJ1-4
V gene: TRBV6-2/TRBV6-3
clone size: few
D gene: NA
CDR3 DNA: TGTGCCAGCAGTTCGGAGACTAATGAAAAACTGTTTTTT
CDR3 protein: CASSSETNEKLFF

J gene: TRBJ1-5
V gene: TRBV18
clone size: NA
D gene: NA
CDR3 DNA: TGTGCCAGCTCAATTAGACAGGCCCTGGAGGGCAATCAGCCCCAGCATTTT
CDR3 protein: CASSIRQALEGNQPQHF

J gene: TRBJ2-7
V gene: TRBV7-7
clone size: NA
D gene: TRBD1
CDR3 DNA: TGTGCCAGCAGCTTATTGGGACAGGGGGAGCAGTACTTC
CDR3 protein: CASSLLGQGEQYF

J gene: TRBJ2-1
V gene: TRBV2
clone size: NA
D gene: TRBD1
CDR3 DNA: TGTGCCAGCAGTGAACAGGGGGCTGGAAATGAGCAGTTCTTC
CDR3 protein: CASSEQGAGNEQFF

J gene: TRBJ1-1
V gene: TRBV10-3
clone size: NA
D gene: NA
CDR3 DNA: TGTGCCATCAGTGAGGGTGCTGAAGCTTTCTTT
CDR3 protein: CAISEGAEAFF

J gene: TRBJ1-2
V gene: TRBV27
clone size: NA
D gene: TRBD1
CDR3 DNA: TGTGCCAGCGGGCGACAGGGTTCTGACTATGGCTACACCTTC
CDR3 protein: CASGRQGSDYGYTF

J gene: TRBJ1-3
V gene: TRBV3-1/TRBV3-2
clone size: NA
D gene: NA
CDR3 DNA: TGTGCCAGCAGCGATTCTTACCGCTCTGGAAACACCATATATTTT
CDR3 protein: CASSDSYRSGNTIYF

J gene: TRBJ1-1
V gene: TRBV20-1
clone size: NA
D gene: TRBD1
CDR3 DNA: TGCAGTGCTAGTAGTTGGACAGGGGGCCTTTATGAAGCTTTCTTT
CDR3 protein: CSASSWTGGLYEAFF

J gene: TRBJ1-1
V gene: TRBV7-9
clone size: NA
D gene: NA
CDR3 DNA: TGTGCCAGCAGCTCCCAGGCAGTCATGAACACTGAAGCTTTCTTT
CDR3 protein: CASSSQAVMNTEAFF

J gene: TRBJ1-1
V gene: TRBV7-9
clone size: NA
D gene: TRBD1
CDR3 DNA: TGTGCCAGCAGCACCCGACAGGGGTTCACTGAAGCTTTCTTT
CDR3 protein: CASSTRQGFTEAFF

J gene: TRBJ1-5
V gene: TRBV6-2/TRBV6-3
clone size: NA
D gene: NA
CDR3 DNA: TGTGCCAGCAGTATGCAAGGAATTAGCAATCAGCCCCAGCATTTT
CDR3 protein: CASSMQGISNQPQHF

J gene: TRBJ1-5
V gene: TRBV24-1
clone size: once
D gene: NA
CDR3 DNA: TGTGCCACCAGTGGAGGGCTCAATCAGCCCCAGCATTTT
CDR3 protein: CATSGGLNQPQHF

J gene: TRBJ2-7
V gene: TRBV7-9
clone size: NA
D gene: NA
CDR3 DNA: TGTGCCAGCAGCTTAGTGGGGGGCTACGAGCAGTACTTC
CDR3 protein: CASSLVGGYEQYF

J gene: TRBJ2-7
V gene: TRBV28
clone size: NA
D gene: NA
CDR3 DNA: TGTGCCAGCAGTCCCGACAATGTCGAGCAGTACTTC
CDR3 protein: CASSPDNVEQYF

J gene: TRBJ2-5
V gene: TRBV4-3
clone size: NA
D gene: TRBD2
CDR3 DNA: TGCGCCAGCAGCCAGAATAGCGGGGGGGCCCAAGAGACCCAGTACTTC
CDR3 protein: CASSQNSGGAQETQYF

J gene: TRBJ1-4
V gene: TRBV6-5
clone size: NA
D gene: NA
CDR3 DNA: TGTGCCAGCAGCTCTACCGACCGTAAGCCTGAAAAACTGTTTTTT
CDR3 protein: CASSSTDRKPEKLFF

J gene: TRBJ2-7
V gene: TRBV19
clone size: NA
D gene: TRBD2
CDR3 DNA: TGTGCCAGTAGTACCGGGGGGGGGCGTTCCCTCCTCTACGAGCAGTACTTC
CDR3 protein: CASSTGGGRSLLYEQYF

J gene: TRBJ1-1
V gene: TRBV21-1
clone size: NA
D gene: NA
CDR3 DNA: TGTGCCATCACCCCCCCCCGGGTCGAAGCTTTCTTT
CDR3 protein: CAITPPRVEAFF

J gene: TRBJ1-1
V gene: TRBV9
clone size: once
D gene: NA
CDR3 DNA: TGTGCCAGCAGCCCCCCAACCGGCACTGAAGCTTTCTTT
CDR3 protein: CASSPPTGTEAFF

J gene: TRBJ1-1
V gene: TRBV6-5
clone size: NA
D gene: NA
CDR3 DNA: TGTGCCAGCAGTTTGGGACGCGCCACTGAAGCTTTCTTT
CDR3 protein: CASSLGRATEAFF

J gene: TRBJ1-4
V gene: TRBV28
clone size: once
D gene: NA
CDR3 DNA: TGTGCCAGCAGCAAATGGACAACTAATGAAAAACTGTTTTTT
CDR3 protein: CASSKWTTNEKLFF

J gene: TRBJ1-2
V gene: TRBV6-5
clone size: NA
D gene: TRBD1
CDR3 DNA: TGTGCCAGCAGCCGGACAGGGGTCTATGGCTACACCTTC
CDR3 protein: CASSRTGVYGYTF

J gene: TRBJ1-3
V gene: TRBV20-1
clone size: few
D gene: NA
CDR3 DNA: TGCAGTGCTAGTTATGGGGCCACGTCTGGAAACACCATATATTTT
CDR3 protein: CSASYGATSGNTIYF

J gene: TRBJ1-1
V gene: TRBV4-1
clone size: few
D gene: NA
CDR3 DNA: TGCGCCAGCGCTCACAGGGCCTCGCCGAACACTGAAGCTTTCTTT
CDR3 protein: CASAHRASPNTEAFF

J gene: TRBJ2-2
V gene: TRBV2
clone size: NA
D gene: NA
CDR3 DNA: TGTGCCAGCAGTGATCCCGGGTTCGCGAACACCGGGGAGCTGTTTTTT
CDR3 protein: CASSDPGFANTGELFF

J gene: TRBJ2-3
V gene: TRBV5-1
clone size: once
D gene: NA
CDR3 DNA: TGCGCCAGCAGCTTAGGGCCCCAACGGGCAGATACGCAGTATTTT
CDR3 protein: CASSLGPQRADTQYF

J gene: TRBJ1-3
V gene: TRBV20-1
clone size: NA
D gene: NA
CDR3 DNA: TGCAGTGCTAGAGTTGGAAACACCATATATTTT
CDR3 protein: CSARVGNTIYF

J gene: TRBJ1-4
V gene: TRBV7-2
clone size: once
D gene: NA
CDR3 DNA: TGTGCCAGCAGTCGTAGGGGCTCAGCTAATGAAAAACTGTTTTTT
CDR3 protein: CASSRRGSANEKLFF

J gene: TRBJ2-3
V gene: TRBV14
clone size: NA
D gene: TRBD2
CDR3 DNA: TGTGCCAGCTCTAGCGGGGGGCTCCTCGCAGATACGCAGTATTTT
CDR3 protein: CASSSGGLLADTQYF

J gene: TRBJ2-1
V gene: TRBV7-3
clone size: NA
D gene: NA
CDR3 DNA: TGTGCCAGCAGCTTAGCCTCCTACAATGAGCAGTTCTTC
CDR3 protein: CASSLASYNEQFF

J gene: TRBJ2-3
V gene: TRBV19
clone size: NA
D gene: TRBD2
CDR3 DNA: TGTGCCAGTAGTATAGGGTCTAGCGGGGGAACCCGCACAGATACGCAGTATTTT
CDR3 protein: CASSIGSSGGTRTDTQYF

J gene: TRBJ2-3
V gene: TRBV28
clone size: NA
D gene: NA
CDR3 DNA: TGTGCCAGCAGTTTCTCCTCAGGTACGCCAGATACGCAGTATTTT
CDR3 protein: CASSFSSGTPDTQYF

J gene: TRBJ2-7
V gene: TRBV7-2
clone size: NA
D gene: TRBD1
CDR3 DNA: TGTGCCAGCAGCTTAGCCGGGACAGGGGATCCGTACGAGCAGTACTTC
CDR3 protein: CASSLAGTGDPYEQYF

J gene: TRBJ1-2
V gene: TRBV10-3
clone size: NA
D gene: TRBD1
CDR3 DNA: TGTGCCATCAGTGGGACAGGGAAGGACAACTATGGCTACACCTTC
CDR3 protein: CAISGTGKDNYGYTF

J gene: TRBJ2-5
V gene: TRBV5-6
clone size: once
D gene: TRBD1
CDR3 DNA: TGTGCCAGCAGCGCTTACGGACAGGGAAGACAAGAGACCCAGTACTTC
CDR3 protein: CASSAYGQGRQETQYF

J gene: TRBJ2-2
V gene: TRBV18
clone size: NA
D gene: NA
CDR3 DNA: TGTGCCAGCTCACCAACAACATTAAACACCGGGGAGCTGTTTTTT
CDR3 protein: CASSPTTLNTGELFF

J gene: TRBJ1-1
V gene: TRBV6-5
clone size: NA
D gene: NA
CDR3 DNA: TGTGCCAGCAACGTCGGGGGAATGAACACTGAAGCTTTCTTT
CDR3 protein: CASNVGGMNTEAFF

J gene: TRBJ1-3
V gene: TRBV7-3
clone size: NA
D gene: NA
CDR3 DNA: TGTGCCAGCAGCTTAAATGGGCCCCCTGGCTCTGGAAACACCATATATTTT
CDR3 protein: CASSLNGPPGSGNTIYF

J gene: TRBJ2-3
V gene: TRBV7-2
clone size: NA
D gene: NA
CDR3 DNA: TGTGCCAGCAGCCCCCAGGTTGGGGATACGCAGTATTTT
CDR3 protein: CASSPQVGDTQYF

J gene: TRBJ2-2
V gene: TRBV7-9
clone size: NA
D gene: TRBD1
CDR3 DNA: TGTGCCAGCAGGGGGGCCGGACAGGGTGGCACCGGGGAGCTGTTTTTT
CDR3 protein: CASRGAGQGGTGELFF

J gene: TRBJ2-7
V gene: TRBV28
clone size: NA
D gene: TRBD1
CDR3 DNA: TGTGCCAGCAGCACCGCCGGGACAGGAGCCTACGAGCAGTACTTC
CDR3 protein: CASSTAGTGAYEQYF

J gene: TRBJ2-1
V gene: TRBV6-5
clone size: NA
D gene: NA
CDR3 DNA: TGTGCCAGCCGGCGTGGGGGGTATGGGGTCAATGAGCAGTTCTTC
CDR3 protein: CASRRGGYGVNEQFF

J gene: TRBJ1-1
V gene: TRBV11-2
clone size: NA
D gene: NA
CDR3 DNA: TGTGCCAGCAGTCGATTCCCCATGAACACTGAAGCTTTCTTT
CDR3 protein: CASSRFPMNTEAFF